The rows below give T cell receptor beta chains drawn from one sample of a study of shared clonotypes between healthy human individuals. Sequencing was performed with immunoSEQ multiplex PCR; in TCRdb, only in-frame clones are kept and a portion is missing. Found here are some 600,000 clones, roughly 95% of them singletons; the top ten hold roughly 0.1%. Sequencing input: naive CD8+ T cells sorted from blood. The origin of the receptors is a woman aged 25-40 years in good health. The CDR3 runs from the conserved cysteine through the conserved F or W. Each record gives: clone size, J gene, V gene, CDR3 protein. Clone size is given for some rows only: seen once, a few or many times, or a class if the clone is expanded.

clone_size: NA; j_call: TRBJ1-1; v_call: TRBV12-2; cdr3_aa: CASRFVLRVKAEAFF
clone_size: once; j_call: TRBJ2-3; v_call: TRBV28; cdr3_aa: CASSLAVDHNEDTQYF
clone_size: NA; j_call: TRBJ1-5; v_call: TRBV28; cdr3_aa: CASSFTSVSNQPQHF
clone_size: NA; j_call: TRBJ1-3; v_call: TRBV7-9; cdr3_aa: CASSLWEQGFGNTIYF
clone_size: NA; j_call: TRBJ2-7; v_call: TRBV29-1; cdr3_aa: CSVESPGTSYEQYF
clone_size: NA; j_call: TRBJ1-3; v_call: TRBV6-1; cdr3_aa: CASSEGTGTGNTIYF
clone_size: NA; j_call: TRBJ2-1; v_call: TRBV25-1; cdr3_aa: CASSEYFHPGSNEQFF
clone_size: once; j_call: TRBJ2-7; v_call: TRBV27; cdr3_aa: CASSSSGGYYEQYF
clone_size: NA; j_call: TRBJ1-5; v_call: TRBV6-1; cdr3_aa: CASSEGRNQPQHF
clone_size: NA; j_call: TRBJ2-7; v_call: TRBV7-9; cdr3_aa: CASSPGQGVIYEQYF
clone_size: NA; j_call: TRBJ1-1; v_call: TRBV19; cdr3_aa: CASRLGPGSTEAFF
clone_size: NA; j_call: TRBJ2-6; v_call: TRBV29-1; cdr3_aa: CSVVDRSSSGANVLTF
clone_size: NA; j_call: TRBJ2-7; v_call: TRBV28; cdr3_aa: CASSQDRVNEQYF
clone_size: NA; j_call: TRBJ1-1; v_call: TRBV2; cdr3_aa: CASRGLNTEAFF
clone_size: NA; j_call: TRBJ1-6; v_call: TRBV27; cdr3_aa: CASRTGYSPLHF
clone_size: NA; j_call: TRBJ2-1; v_call: TRBV6-5; cdr3_aa: CASSYSLAVYNEQFF
clone_size: NA; j_call: TRBJ2-1; v_call: TRBV11-3; cdr3_aa: CASSLGAGGHNEQFF
clone_size: once; j_call: TRBJ1-2; v_call: TRBV28; cdr3_aa: CASSYPGQGNRDYGYTF
clone_size: once; j_call: TRBJ2-1; v_call: TRBV5-1; cdr3_aa: CASSVLQDRRLPNNEQFF
clone_size: NA; j_call: TRBJ2-1; v_call: TRBV5-6; cdr3_aa: CASSATGQGDNEQFF
clone_size: NA; j_call: TRBJ1-2; v_call: TRBV27; cdr3_aa: CASSLSGRLYGYTF
clone_size: once; j_call: TRBJ2-3; v_call: TRBV28; cdr3_aa: CASTLLAGGPLNTQYF
clone_size: NA; j_call: TRBJ1-1; v_call: TRBV25-1; cdr3_aa: CASSATLGGTEAFF
clone_size: NA; j_call: TRBJ2-3; v_call: TRBV27; cdr3_aa: CASSLLQGAGTDTQYF
clone_size: once; j_call: TRBJ2-7; v_call: TRBV2; cdr3_aa: CASRTKGGYEQYF
clone_size: once; j_call: TRBJ1-1; v_call: TRBV5-6; cdr3_aa: CASSKGELRGKRFEAFF
clone_size: NA; j_call: TRBJ2-3; v_call: TRBV2; cdr3_aa: CASSETRTPGADTQYF
clone_size: NA; j_call: TRBJ2-1; v_call: TRBV7-6; cdr3_aa: CASSPGPGLQGQFF
clone_size: once; j_call: TRBJ2-3; v_call: TRBV5-6; cdr3_aa: CASFVGNPDTQYF
clone_size: NA; j_call: TRBJ2-5; v_call: TRBV21-1; cdr3_aa: CASPSGVNQETQYF
clone_size: NA; j_call: TRBJ2-1; v_call: TRBV6-1; cdr3_aa: CASILGGVGNEQFF
clone_size: NA; j_call: TRBJ2-7; v_call: TRBV19; cdr3_aa: CASSIAGPGYEQYF
clone_size: NA; j_call: TRBJ1-1; v_call: TRBV6-5; cdr3_aa: CASMGASRPEAFF
clone_size: NA; j_call: TRBJ1-6; v_call: TRBV28; cdr3_aa: CASSLALYNSPLHF
clone_size: NA; j_call: TRBJ2-7; v_call: TRBV13; cdr3_aa: CASSFTSGPSYEQYF
clone_size: NA; j_call: TRBJ2-3; v_call: TRBV28; cdr3_aa: CASSLGADLPDTQYF
clone_size: NA; j_call: NA; v_call: TRBV2; cdr3_aa: CATSGDAYEQYF
clone_size: NA; j_call: TRBJ2-1; v_call: TRBV15; cdr3_aa: CATSRDLSSGRAQEQFF
clone_size: NA; j_call: TRBJ1-4; v_call: TRBV4-1; cdr3_aa: CASSQLERGIGEKLFF
clone_size: NA; j_call: TRBJ2-7; v_call: TRBV9; cdr3_aa: CASSPGQGPSYEQYF
clone_size: NA; j_call: TRBJ2-5; v_call: TRBV28; cdr3_aa: CASSLLQGDTDLGGVETQYF